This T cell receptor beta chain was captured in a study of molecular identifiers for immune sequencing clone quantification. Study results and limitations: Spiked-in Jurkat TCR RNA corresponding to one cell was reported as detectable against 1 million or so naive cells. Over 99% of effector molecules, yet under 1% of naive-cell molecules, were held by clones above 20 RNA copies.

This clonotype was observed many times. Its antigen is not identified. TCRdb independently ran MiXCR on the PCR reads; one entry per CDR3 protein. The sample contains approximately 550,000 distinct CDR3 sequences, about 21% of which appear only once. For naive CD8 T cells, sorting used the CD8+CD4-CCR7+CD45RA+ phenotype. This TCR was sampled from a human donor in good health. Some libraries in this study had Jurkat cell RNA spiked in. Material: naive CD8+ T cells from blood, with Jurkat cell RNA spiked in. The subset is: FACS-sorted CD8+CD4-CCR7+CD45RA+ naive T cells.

The DNA of the CDR3 is TGTGCCAGCAGCTTAGGCGGGGACCACGGAGGTGAAAAACTGTTTTTT. It is translated as CASSLGGDHGGEKLFF. The rearrangement links TRBV13 to TRBJ1-4; tentatively, D is TRBD1 (5 bases). Between the trimmed V and J ends, which lost 0 bases and 7 bases, there was a span of 15 bases. Germline CDR1 reads PRHDT; CDR2 reads FYEKMQ (reference sequence). CDR3 length equals 16 residues.